This T cell receptor (beta chain) was found in a study of blood T cell repertoires in COVID-19. In the original processing: Reference gene primer amplification gave nucleated cell count estimates. Clones were read by immunoSEQ multiplex PCR, and TCRdb kept only the in-frame ones, dropping some. V and J calls and clone size are as listed in that table; D and trimming were resolved from the DNA. Here the sample spans roughly 200,000 clones, 80% to 90% being singletons. The source material was peripheral blood. The receptor was derived from a man in his 60s with acute or convalescent COVID-19.

This CDR3 is CASSPGLAVVNNEQFF. The CDR3 nucleotides are TGTGCCAGCAGCCCGGGACTAGCGGTTGTCAACAATGAGCAGTTCTTC. V is TRBV7-3 and J is TRBJ2-1, with 11 bases fitting TRBD2. Germline CDR1 is SGHTA and CDR2 is FQGTGA. This CDR3 region has 16 residues. J lost 5 bases, V lost 5 bases, and 8 bases had no gene match.